This is a list of T cell receptor beta chains from one sample in a study of long-term antiretroviral therapy in people with HIV. Only in-frame clones appear in the TCRdb table, and some are missing; sequencing was by immunoSEQ multiplex PCR. This table holds around 20,000 clones, around 86% found once. The sample here was unsorted PBMCs, taken 0.2 years before starting antiretroviral therapy. The receptors were sampled from a man aged 18 to 29 with HIV. Each CDR3 is given with its conserved first and last residue. D genes are given only for firm matches. Expanded clones get a size class; other rows say once, few or many, or leave the size out.

-	TRBV7-2	-	TRBJ1-2	TGTGCCAGCAGCTTAGGGTCCCAGGGGCGAGATGGCTACACCTTC	CASSLGSQGRDGYTF
-	TRBV6-6	-	TRBJ2-3	TGTGCCGCCGGGGGCCATCCAGATACGCAGTATTTT	CAAGGHPDTQYF
-	TRBV5-4	once	TRBJ2-7	TGTGCCAGCAACCCTCCAGGATCCTACGAGCAGTACTTC	CASNPPGSYEQYF
-	TRBV7-8	-	TRBJ1-1	TGTGCCAGCAGCCCCCGGCTCCCCCCTCGGGGCACTGAAGCTTTCTTT	CASSPRLPPRGTEAFF
TRBD2	TRBV9	-	TRBJ2-1	TGTGCCAGCAGCGCCCCCGGGGGGAAGGGAGAGTACAATGAGCAGTTCTTC	CASSAPGGKGEYNEQFF
TRBD2	TRBV11-1	-	TRBJ2-3	TGTGCCAGCAGCACGGTCCGGGCCCCTAGCGGGAATACGCAGTATTTT	CASSTVRAPSGNTQYF
-	TRBV19	-	TRBJ1-1	TGTGCCAGTATGGCGGGTGCCACTGAAGCTTTCTTT	CASMAGATEAFF
TRBD2	TRBV19	-	TRBJ2-7	TGTGCCAGTAGTATAGACCCTCCGGGGGGGCCTGGATACGAGCAGTACTTC	CASSIDPPGGPGYEQYF
-	TRBV7-2	-	TRBJ2-5	TGTGCCAGCAGCCGCTTCTTACACGACAGTGGGAATAGAGAGACCCAGTACTTC	CASSRFLHDSGNRETQYF
-	TRBV11-2	-	TRBJ1-2	TGTGCCAGCAGCCTAGGCAGTTTTAACTATGGCTACACCTTC	CASSLGSFNYGYTF
-	TRBV12-5	-	TRBJ1-1	TGTGCTAGTGGCCCGCCCCGGCAGCTTTACCCCGGCGAAGCTTTCTTT	CASGPPRQLYPGEAFF
-	TRBV4-3	-	TRBJ1-1	TGCGCCAGCAGCCCCCGACCAGGGCCGAACACTGAAGCTTTCTTT	CASSPRPGPNTEAFF
-	TRBV5-4	once	TRBJ1-2	TGTGCCAGCAGCTTGTCCGAGGGCAACTATGGCTACACCTTC	CASSLSEGNYGYTF
-	TRBV5-4	-	TRBJ2-2	TGTGCCAGCAGAAAAGGGACCGAGAACACCGGGGAGCTGTTTTTT	CASRKGTENTGELFF
-	TRBV7-2	-	TRBJ2-7	TGTGCCAGCAGCTTCTCCGGGAGTCGCTACGAGCAGTACTTC	CASSFSGSRYEQYF
TRBD1	TRBV12-5	-	TRBJ2-7	TGTGCTAGTGGTTTAAGTCGAGGGACAGAGCCCTACGAGCAGTACTTC	CASGLSRGTEPYEQYF
-	TRBV4-1	-	TRBJ2-5	TGCGCCAGCAGCCAAGACGGGGAGGAGACCCAGTACTTC	CASSQDGEETQYF
TRBD1	TRBV18	few	TRBJ2-7	TGTGCCAGCTCACCAGGACAGGTGCAAACCTACGAGCAGTACTTC	CASSPGQVQTYEQYF
-	TRBV7-2	-	TRBJ2-1	TGTGCCAGCAGCTTGACCTCAGGAGACTACAATGAGCAGTTCTTC	CASSLTSGDYNEQFF
-	TRBV28	-	TRBJ1-2	TGTGCCAGCAGTTTCCAGCCCTCGGGGGGCTACACCTTC	CASSFQPSGGYTF
-	TRBV5-1	-	TRBJ2-7	TGCGCCAGCAGCTCCCGGTTTTGGGGGTGGTACGAGCAGTACTTC	CASSSRFWGWYEQYF
-	TRBV6-1	once	TRBJ1-1	TGTGCCAGCAGTGACATGGGAGTTCCTGGAGCTGAAGCTTTCTTT	CASSDMGVPGAEAFF
-	TRBV29-1	-	TRBJ2-1	TGCAGCGTTGGGATCGCCACTGTCAATGAGCAGTTCTTC	CSVGIATVNEQFF
TRBD1	TRBV7-9	-	TRBJ2-1	TGTGCCAGCAGCTTAGCGCAGGGGACAGGGGGCTATGGGAACAATGAGCAGTTCTTC	CASSLAQGTGGYGNNEQFF
-	TRBV29-1	-	TRBJ2-3	TGCAGCGCAAGGGGGGGAAACACAGATACGCAGTATTTT	CSARGGNTDTQYF
TRBD1	TRBV7-9	-	TRBJ2-3	TGTGCCAGCAGCTGGGGACAGGGGGGATCAGATACGCAGTATTTT	CASSWGQGGSDTQYF
-	TRBV9	-	TRBJ2-7	TGTGCCAGCAGCGGGGGCGCCCTCTCCTACGAGCAGTACTTC	CASSGGALSYEQYF
-	TRBV5-6	-	TRBJ1-2	TGTGCCAGCAGCTTGATAACGGGGGGCGGCAACTATGGCTACACCTTC	CASSLITGGGNYGYTF
-	TRBV6-6	-	TRBJ2-3	TGTGCCAGCAGTTACGCGGGAACTAGCACAGATACGCAGTATTTT	CASSYAGTSTDTQYF
-	TRBV27	-	TRBJ2-7	TGTGCCAGCAGTTTGAGGAGGTCCCCCTCCTACGAGCAGTACTTC	CASSLRRSPSYEQYF
-	TRBV7-7	-	TRBJ2-7	TGTGCTAGCAGCTTAAGGGCTTCTTACGAGCAGTACTTC	CASSLRASYEQYF